The 25 T cell receptor beta chains listed next were all sequenced from one sample in a study of shared clonotypes between healthy human individuals. Assay: immunoSEQ multiplex PCR; the TCRdb copy retains only in-frame clones and omits some. The repertoire holds around 980,000 clones, with 75% to 80% as singletons. Sequencing was carried out using memory CD4+ T cells from PBMCs. The sample's subset: CD45RA-negative fraction. The receptors stem from a man aged 18 to 35 in good health. Some clones in this sample may be carry-over from other donors' samples.

In its sample, this clone was seen a few times. The V gene is TRBV28, the J gene TRBJ2-3, with D perhaps assigned TRBD1 or TRBD2 (6 bases each). There are 14 residues in the CDR3. Looked up from germline, CDR1 is MDHEN and CDR2 is SYDVKM. The V end lost 10 bases, the J end lost 3 bases, and 17 bases lay between the germline ends. The CDR3 here is CATRRGRSTDTQYF. Written as DNA, the CDR3 is TGTGCCACCCGCCGGGGGCGAAGTACAGATACGCAGTATTTT.

This clone appeared a few times. Other DNA variants within this sample encode the same CDR3. This chain links TRBV7-9 with TRBJ2-6; D remains unclear. V lost 5 bases and J lost 0, with 5 bases in between. The CDR3 extends over 14 amino acids. Germline CDR1 and CDR2: SEHNR and FQNEAQ (reference sequence). CDR3 in amino acids: CASSPGSGANVLTF. CDR3 nucleotide sequence: TGTGCCAGCAGCCCGGGCTCTGGGGCCAACGTCCTGACTTTC.

This sequence joins TRBV21-1 and TRBJ1-4; the table's D gene call, TRBD1, was not cross checked with the DNA. TRBV21-1 is shown as a pseudogene. This CDR3 is built from 19 residues. For the CDR3, the DNA is TGTGCCAGCAGCAAAGGGACAGGGGGAGGAGGGCTAACTAATGAAAAACTGTTTTTT. It is translated as CASSKGTGGGGLTNEKLFF.

The genes are TRBV4-1 and TRBJ2-1; unclear D gene. Germline lookup yields CDR1 MGHRA and CDR2 YSYEKL. V was shortened by 4 bases and J by 8 bases, with 9 bases between the two germline ends. The CDR3 contains 12 residues. CDR3: CASSLRSDEQFF. The CDR3 DNA follows: TGCGCCAGCAGCCTTCGATCGGATGAGCAGTTCTTC.

The chain joins TRBV4-2 to TRBJ1-3, with D unclear. Germline CDR1 reads LGHNA; CDR2 reads YNFKEQ. V was trimmed by 4 bases and J by 4 bases, leaving 20 bases between them. This CDR3 spans 17 amino acids. CDR3 amino acids: CASSLTTTPISGNTIYF. The CDR3 nucleotides read TGTGCCAGCAGCCTAACTACCACCCCGATCTCCGGAAACACCATATATTTT.

The V call is TRBV6-6, the J call TRBJ1-5; no clear D. The germline gives CDR1 MNHNY, CDR2 SVGAGI (reference sequence). V was shortened by 5 bases and J by 5 bases, with 10 bases between the two germline ends. The CDR3 length is 13 residues. The DNA for the CDR3 is TGTGCCAGCAGTACCCTAACCTATCAGCCCCAGCATTTT. It encodes CASSTLTYQPQHF.

V and J are TRBV30 and TRBJ2-1, with D possibly called TRBD1 or TRBD2 (5 bases each). The CDR3 has 15 amino acids. The V end was cut by 0 bases, the J end by 6 bases, with 15 bases between. Looked up from germline, CDR1 is GTSNPN and CDR2 is SVGIG (reference sequence). The CDR3: CAWSVRGGGINEQFF. The CDR3 DNA reads as TGTGCCTGGAGTGTAAGGGGTGGGGGTATCAATGAGCAGTTCTTC.

About this clone: Other DNA sequences in the same sample also yield this CDR3. The chain has TRBV7-2 and TRBJ2-2; 9 nucleotides match TRBD2. V dropped 4 bases and J dropped 0; count of bases not matched to a gene: 3. The germline CDR1 and CDR2 sequences are SGHTA and FQGNSA. There are 16 residues in the CDR3. The CDR3 sequence is CASSYLAGANTGELFF. CDR3 DNA sequence: TGTGCCAGCAGCTACTTAGCGGGGGCGAACACCGGGGAGCTGTTTTTT.

This chain links TRBV10-3 with TRBJ1-2, with 7 bases aligning to TRBD1. The ends lost 8 bases at V and 1 base at J; junction bases unmatched: 10. CDR1 and CDR2 from the germline V gene are ENHRY and SYGVKD. The CDR3 has 15 residues. DNA for the CDR3: TGTGCCATCGGAAAAGGGGGCAATAATAACTATGGCTACACCTTC. This translates into CAIGKGGNNNYGYTF.

The chain couples TRBV28 to TRBJ1-5, with TRBD1 as a possible D gene (5 bases). Trimming removed 5 bases at V and 7 bases at J, with 9 bases between. Germline V lookup: CDR1 MDHEN, CDR2 SYDVKM. CDR3 size: 12 residues. The CDR3 DNA follows: TGTGCCAGCAGTCAGGGATACCAGCCCCAGCATTTT. Translation: CASSQGYQPQHF.

The chain links TRBV11-3 to TRBJ2-1; TRBD2 matches 11 bases. CDR3 length: 13 amino acids. Germline-derived CDR1 and CDR2 are SGHNT and YENEEA. Germline trimming cut 9 bases from V and 7 bases from J; bases unmatched to any gene: 5. The DNA for the CDR3 is TGTGCCAGACTAGCGGGAGCTATTAATGAGCAGTTCTTC. Its translation is CARLAGAINEQFF.

The DNA for the CDR3 is TGTGCCAGCAGTCAAAACAGCAGGGGGCCCCCCCACAATGAGCAGTTCTTC. As protein: CASSQNSRGPPHNEQFF. The chain is built from TRBV2 and TRBJ2-1; 8 bases are a match to TRBD1. The CDR3 sequence is 17 residues long. The V gene end was trimmed by 5 bases and the J gene end by 5 bases; junction bases not matched to a gene: 14. CDR1 SNHLY and CDR2 FYNNEI come from the germline V gene. The full variable domain, with the rest looked up from reference TRBV2 and TRBJ2-1, is EPEVTQTPSHQVTQMGQEVILRCVPISNHLYFYWYRQILGQKVEFLVSFYNNEISEKSEIFDDQFSVERPDGSNFTLKIRSTKLEDSAMYFCASSQNSRGPPHNEQFFGPGTRLTVL.

Concerning this clone itself: The junction departs from germline at one end; a sequencing error may be responsible. The V call is TRBV30, the J call TRBJ2-7, with 7 nucleotides matching TRBD2. The germline V gene has CDR1 GTSNPN and CDR2 SVGIG (reference sequence). The CDR3 extends over 13 amino acids. CDR3 loop: CAWSSYRWTRFSF. The CDR3, as DNA: TGTGCCTGGAGTAGTTATAGGTGGACTAGGTTTTCCTTC.

V usage is TRBV2 and J usage is TRBJ2-1, with D possibly being TRBD2 (6 bases). CDR3 length: 12 amino acids. V lost 7 bases and J 7 bases, leaving 11 bases between the germline ends. In germline, CDR1 is SNHLY, CDR2 FYNNEI. The CDR3 loop is CASIPGGNEQFF. CDR3 bases: TGTGCCAGCATCCCTGGGGGGAATGAGCAGTTCTTC.

A note on this clone: Other nucleotide sequences in the sample specify the same CDR3. V is TRBV9 and J is TRBJ2-7; 7 bases align to TRBD1. The CDR3 covers 14 residues. The ends lost 3 bases at V and 2 bases at J; junction bases unmatched: 5. Germline V gene lookup returns CDR1 SGDLS and CDR2 YYNGEE. DNA of the CDR3: TGTGCCAGCAGCGCGACAGGGTCAGCCTACGAGCAGTACTTC. Amino acid sequence: CASSATGSAYEQYF.

The V and J genes are TRBV5-1 and TRBJ1-1; D may be TRBD1 (5 bases). Germline values: CDR1 SGHRS, CDR2 YFSETQ. V was clipped by 5 bases and J by 4 bases, with 15 bases between them. The length of the CDR3 is 14 residues. CDR3 nucleotides: TGCGCCAGCAGACTCCAGGGTTCGAGCACTGAAGCTTTCTTT. This gives the protein CASRLQGSSTEAFF.

The chain combines TRBV7-2 with TRBJ2-3; 10 nucleotides agree with TRBD2. The CDR3 has 15 residues. V dropped 2 bases and J dropped 6; count of bases not matched to a gene: 5. Germline CDR1 reads SGHTA; CDR2 reads FQGNSA. For the CDR3, the DNA is TGTGCCAGCAGCTTAAGTAGCGGGAGGACTGATACGCAGTATTTT. Translation gives CASSLSSGRTDTQYF.

The CDR3 protein is CASSQDSGRGFADTQYF. The CDR3 DNA is TGCGCCAGCAGCCAAGATTCCGGCAGGGGATTTGCAGATACGCAGTATTTT. The chain is built from TRBV4-3 and TRBJ2-3, with D perhaps TRBD1 (6 bases). Germline V gene data show CDR1 as LGHNA and CDR2 as YSLEER. The ends were cut back, 0 bases at V and 4 bases at J, with 17 bases in the middle. The CDR3 spans 17 residues.

This rearrangement joins TRBV15 to TRBJ2-7; D uncertain. Per the germline V gene, CDR1 is LNHNV and CDR2 is YYDKDF (reference sequence). Trimming left V 3 bases short and J 7 bases short, with 16 bases between. This CDR3 has 14 amino acids. The CDR3 DNA follows: TGTGCCACCAGCAGCCTCGACGGTATAGGAGAGCAGTACTTC. Protein sequence: CATSSLDGIGEQYF.

This clone was found once. The V call is TRBV6-1, the J call TRBJ1-1, with a weak D call TRBD1 (5 bases). Germline V CDR1 and CDR2: MNHNS, SASEGT. The CDR3 is made up of 14 amino acids. Trimming took off 7 bases at V and 6 bases at J, with 18 bases between the two ends. CDR3 sequence (DNA): TGTGCCAGCATCCGATCATGGGGGGGAGCTGAAGCTTTCTTT. Its protein is CASIRSWGGAEAFF.

V usage is TRBV6-6 and J usage is TRBJ1-3, with 7 bases aligning to TRBD1. V shed 6 bases, J shed 0 bases, and the junction held 8 bases outside the gene matches. CDR1 and CDR2 (germline): MNHNY, SVGAGI (reference sequence). CDR3 length: 16 residues. The CDR3: CASSNQQGTSGNTIYF. CDR3 coding DNA: TGTGCCAGCAGCAACCAACAGGGGACCTCTGGAAACACCATATATTTT.

The chain couples TRBV4-1 to TRBJ2-7; TRBD2 agrees at 7 bases. CDR3 size: 15 residues. Germline V lookup: CDR1 MGHRA, CDR2 YSYEKL. Trimming took 0 bases from V and 4 from J; bases not matched to a gene: 6. The CDR3 sequence: CASSQEAAGTYEQYF. The CDR3 nucleotides are TGCGCCAGCAGCCAAGAGGCAGCGGGAACGTACGAGCAGTACTTC.

J is TRBJ1-2 and V is TRBV28, with D maybe TRBD1 (6 bases). V dropped 3 bases and J dropped 7 bases, with 12 bases sitting between them. From germline, CDR1 is MDHEN and CDR2 SYDVKM. The CDR3 sequence is 13 residues long. DNA for the CDR3: TGTGCCAGCAGTTTTTTGAGGGGGTCTGGCTACACCTTC. Its protein product is CASSFLRGSGYTF.

The chain recombines TRBV30 with TRBJ2-3, with D uncertain. CDR3 length equals 11 residues. The germline V gene has CDR1 GTSNPN and CDR2 SVGIG (reference sequence). V was shortened by 2 bases and J by 4 bases, with 4 bases between the two germline ends. CDR3 loop: CAWSYADTQYF. CDR3 DNA: TGTGCCTGGAGTTACGCAGATACGCAGTATTTT.

The V gene is TRBV29-1, the J gene TRBJ2-1; D not resolved. V gave up 2 bases and J gave up 9 bases, with 8 bases separating them. This CDR3 region has 11 residues. Germline assignment: CDR1 SQVTM and CDR2 ANQGSEA. The CDR3 region is CSVERSSEQFF. The CDR3 bases are TGCAGCGTTGAACGCTCATCTGAGCAGTTCTTC.